One sample yielded the 27 T cell receptor beta chains listed below, sequenced in a study of cytomegalovirus exposure and HLA in healthy donors. The PCR employed 60 Vbeta primers together with 13 Jbeta primers. The table came from immunoSEQ multiplex PCR; TCRdb's copy has only in-frame clones and leaves some out. The sample has about 48,000 clones; the top ten hold 5.5% to 6.5%. Sequencing used PBMCs. Receptors were obtained from a male donor in good health and CMV-seropositive.

J is TRBJ2-7 and V is TRBV21-1; TRBD1, as called in the table, went unchecked against the DNA. TRBV21-1 has pseudogene status. This CDR3 has 16 residues. CDR3 residues: CASSKIKGGQEGEQYF. The CDR3 region has the DNA TGTGCCAGCAGCAAAATCAAAGGGGGTCAAGAGGGCGAGCAGTACTTC.

The gene calls are TRBV9 and TRBJ1-1; possibly TRBD1 for D (5 bases). This CDR3 contains 15 residues. The germline V and J ends were trimmed by 0 bases and 3 bases, with 12 bases remaining between them. Germline values: CDR1 SGDLS, CDR2 YYNGEE. CDR3 residues: CASSVGGGPDTEAFF. DNA of the CDR3: TGTGCCAGCAGCGTAGGGGGGGGTCCCGACACTGAAGCTTTCTTT.

The chain is built from TRBV5-4 and TRBJ1-1; 9 nucleotides agree with TRBD1. The CDR3 runs to 15 residues. The J segment lost 0 bases and the V segment lost 2 bases, leaving 2 bases of the junction unmatched. Germline lookup yields CDR1 SGHNT and CDR2 YYREEE (reference sequence). CDR3 loop: CASSLGQGMNTEAFF. For the CDR3, the DNA is TGTGCCAGCAGCTTAGGACAGGGGATGAACACTGAAGCTTTCTTT.

This rearrangement joins TRBV7-8 to TRBJ2-7, with 7 nucleotides matching TRBD1. Germline lookup yields CDR1 SGHVS and CDR2 FQNEAQ. The CDR3 is 15 amino acids. The V and J ends lost 5 bases and 7 bases, in that order; junction bases with no gene match: 14. The CDR3 is CASSPALQGLGEQYF. Here the CDR3 DNA reads TGTGCCAGCAGCCCCGCATTACAGGGGCTAGGAGAGCAGTACTTC.

The chain recombines TRBV6-5 with TRBJ2-1; D possibly corresponds to TRBD2 (6 bases). CDR3 length equals 15 residues. V lost 5 bases and J lost 4, with 15 bases in between. Germline CDR1 MNHEY, CDR2 SVGAGI. This CDR3 is CASSTGIGGYNEQFF. The CDR3, as DNA: TGTGCCAGCAGTACCGGGATTGGAGGGTACAATGAGCAGTTCTTC.

This chain connects TRBV28 to TRBJ2-4; D remains ambiguous. The CDR3 extends over 15 amino acids. Per the germline V gene, CDR1 is MDHEN and CDR2 is SYDVKM. The V and J ends lost 2 bases and 2 bases respectively, with 10 bases between them. This CDR3 is CASSLLSDSKNIQYF. The CDR3 nucleotides read TGTGCCAGCAGTTTACTATCCGACTCCAAAAACATTCAGTACTTC. Filled out from reference TRBV28 and TRBJ2-4, the complete variable domain reads DVKVTQSSRYLVKRTGEKVFLECVQDMDHENMFWYRQDPGLGLRLIYFSYDVKMKEKGDIPEGYSVSREKKERFSLILESASTNQTSMYLCASSLLSDSKNIQYFGAGTRLSVL.

V gene TRBV7-6 combines with J gene TRBJ1-2; TRBD1 matches 7 bases. The length of the CDR3 is 15 residues. Per germline, CDR1 SGHVS and CDR2 FNYEAQ. J gave up 6 bases and V 4 bases, and 11 bases lay outside the gene matches. The CDR3 region has the DNA TGTGCCAGCAGCTCGCCAGACAGGGCTTCAGATGGCTACACCTTC. Its protein product is CASSSPDRASDGYTF.

The V gene is TRBV15, the J gene TRBJ1-2; D is possibly TRBD1 (6 bases). V shed 0 bases and J shed 2 bases, with 16 bases lying between them. The length of the CDR3 is 17 residues. The germline CDR1 and CDR2 sequences are LNHNV and YYDKDF (reference sequence). This CDR3 reads CATSRDRLQGTNYGYTF. CDR3 in DNA: TGTGCCACCAGCAGAGATCGTTTACAGGGAACCAACTATGGCTACACCTTC. The variable domain in full, with the rest retrieved from reference TRBV15 and TRBJ1-2, is DAMVIQNPRYQVTQFGKPVTLSCSQTLNHNVMYWYQQKSSQAPKLLFHYYDKDFNNEADTPDNFQSRRPNTSFCFLDIRSPGLGDTAMYLCATSRDRLQGTNYGYTFGSGTRLTVV.

The rearrangement links TRBV4-2 to TRBJ2-7; D is ambiguous. The germline V gene has CDR1 LGHNA and CDR2 YNFKEQ. The CDR3 runs to 15 residues. Trimming pared 3 bases from V and 5 bases from J, leaving 17 bases between. This CDR3 reads CASSHRPGSKDEQYF. The CDR3 bases are TGTGCCAGCAGCCACAGACCGGGTTCCAAGGACGAGCAGTACTTC.

V gene TRBV4-1 combines with J gene TRBJ1-3; the D gene is possibly TRBD1 (6 bases). The CDR3 has 17 residues. The ends were cut back, 2 bases at V and 0 bases at J, with 14 bases in the middle. Germline lookup yields CDR1 MGHRA and CDR2 YSYEKL. The CDR3 bases are TGCGCCAGCAGCCAACCTACAGGGTCCTCCTCTGGAAACACCATATATTTT. This codes for CASSQPTGSSSGNTIYF.

V usage is TRBV4-3 and J usage is TRBJ1-6; D gene ambiguous. Trimming shortened V by 0 bases and J by 10 bases, and 16 bases separated the two germline ends. Per germline, CDR1 LGHNA and CDR2 YSLEER. CDR3 size: 16 residues. CDR3 sequence (DNA): TGCGCCAGCAGCCAAGAGGAGGCAGCTCGGAGATCACCCCTCCACTTT. The encoded protein is CASSQEEAARRSPLHF.

The genes are TRBV25-1 and TRBJ1-1; no firm D call. The CDR3 spans 13 residues. Deletions cut 3 bases from V and 3 bases from J, with 8 bases between. Per the germline V gene, CDR1 is MGHDK and CDR2 is SYGVNS. The CDR3 region is CASSDARYTEAFF. The CDR3 DNA reads TGTGCCAGCAGTGATGCTAGGTACACTGAAGCTTTCTTT.

The chain is built from TRBV7-3 and TRBJ2-5; 9 bases align to TRBD2. Germline CDR1 is SGHTA and CDR2 is FQGTGA. V dropped 5 bases and J dropped 3; count of bases not matched to a gene: 4. The CDR3 is 14 residues long. The DNA of the CDR3 is TGTGCCAGCAGCCCGACTAGCGGTAAAGAGACCCAGTACTTC. It translates to CASSPTSGKETQYF.

The J gene is TRBJ2-7, the V gene TRBV4-3, with a weak D call TRBD2 (6 bases). Trimming left V 0 bases short and J 0 bases short, with 9 bases between. Germline V gives CDR1 LGHNA, CDR2 YSLEER. The CDR3 runs 15 residues. CDR3 DNA: TGCGCCAGCAGCCAAGAACTCGGGAGCTCCTACGAGCAGTACTTC. It yields the protein CASSQELGSSYEQYF.

The genes are TRBV13 and TRBJ2-5; D perhaps matches TRBD1 (6 bases). Gene TRBJ2-7 matches the end of the DNA better, so the J call may be wrong. The CDR3 sequence is 15 residues long. Germline lookup yields CDR1 PRHDT and CDR2 FYEKMQ (reference sequence). The CDR3 sequence: CASSLLAGVGYEQYF. The CDR3 DNA sequence: TGTGCCAGCAGCTTACTCGCAGGGGTCGGCTACGAGCAGTACTTC.

J is TRBJ2-5 and V is TRBV30, with 12 bases matching TRBD2. The DNA end is a closer match to TRBJ2-7, so the J assignment may be wrong. CDR3 length equals 18 residues. CDR1 and CDR2 (germline): GTSNPN, SVGIG (reference sequence). The CDR3 region is CAWSVRLAGVSLSYEQYF. In DNA, the CDR3 is TGTGCCTGGAGTGTACGACTAGCGGGGGTTTCCCTCTCCTACGAGCAGTACTTC.

V and J are TRBV13 and TRBJ2-7, with 8 bases that match TRBD2. With V trimmed by 0 bases and J by 6 bases, 7 bases remained unmatched. This CDR3 is built from 15 residues. In germline, CDR1 is PRHDT, CDR2 FYEKMQ (reference sequence). The CDR3 reads CASSLGLRGGGEQYF. In DNA form, the CDR3 reads TGTGCCAGCAGCTTAGGCCTCCGGGGGGGAGGCGAGCAGTACTTC.

The chain links TRBV28 to TRBJ1-1; TRBD1 agrees at 9 bases. Germline lookup yields CDR1 MDHEN and CDR2 SYDVKM. Germline trimming cut 2 bases from V and 5 bases from J; bases unmatched to any gene: 12. This CDR3 has 17 amino acids. The CDR3 DNA is TGTGCCAGCAGTTTACAAACCAGGGACAGGGAAGCGACTGAAGCTTTCTTT. This codes for CASSLQTRDREATEAFF.

The V and J genes are TRBV15 and TRBJ1-4; D possibly corresponds to TRBD1 (6 bases). This CDR3 comprises 14 residues. Trimming took off 2 bases at V and 8 bases at J, with 12 bases between the two ends. Germline V gene lookup returns CDR1 LNHNV and CDR2 YYDKDF (reference sequence). The CDR3 coding sequence is TGTGCCACCAGCAGAATAGGGGGTTGGGAAAAACTGTTTTTT. Translation: CATSRIGGWEKLFF.

The chain joins TRBV5-8 to TRBJ2-7; 7 bases fit TRBD2. The CDR3 contains 15 residues. Germline V CDR1 and CDR2: SGHTS, YDEGEE. J was trimmed by 3 bases and V by 0 bases; bases with no gene match: 6. CDR3 sequence reads: CASSLGAGEFYEQYF. CDR3 bases: TGTGCCAGCAGCTTGGGCGCGGGGGAGTTCTACGAGCAGTACTTC.

The chain has TRBV4-1 and TRBJ1-1; 7 bases agree with TRBD1. J gave up 3 bases and V 5 bases, and 9 bases lay outside the gene matches. Germline-derived CDR1 and CDR2 are MGHRA and YSYEKL. The CDR3 spans 15 residues. The CDR3 DNA follows: TGCGCCAGCAGCGCACGGGACAGACGGGACACTGAAGCTTTCTTT. Translating gives CASSARDRRDTEAFF.

The chain combines TRBV10-1 with TRBJ1-1, with a weak D call TRBD1 (6 bases). Trimming stripped 6 bases from V and 1 base from J, with 15 bases between. CDR1 and CDR2 from the germline V gene are WNHNN and SYGVQD (reference sequence). The CDR3 length is 15 residues. The CDR3 protein is CASRRGGAGNTEAFF. The DNA for the CDR3 is TGCGCCAGCAGGAGGGGGGGCGCGGGGAACACTGAAGCTTTCTTT.

This chain links TRBV30 with TRBJ1-2; D is uncertain. The CDR3 has 15 residues. V gave up 0 bases and J gave up 0 bases, with 11 bases separating them. Germline-derived CDR1 and CDR2 are GTSNPN and SVGIG (reference sequence). The CDR3 DNA sequence: TGTGCCTGGAGTGTACTTACAGTGACTAACTATGGCTACACCTTC. Translating it yields CAWSVLTVTNYGYTF.

In regard to this clone: The germline gene is not matched at one end of the junction; a read error may be the cause. The chain joins TRBV7-9 to TRBJ1-4; a weak D match, TRBD1 (6 bases). CDR3 length equals 18 residues. In germline, CDR1 is SEHNR, CDR2 FQNEAQ (reference sequence). The CDR3 region is CASSPGHLFEDHNEKLFF. The CDR3 DNA reads as TGTGCCAGCAGCCCGGGACACCTATTCGAGGATCATAATGAAAAATTGTTTTTT. Full variable domain (rest looked up from reference TRBV7-9 and TRBJ1-4): DTGVSQNPRHKITKRGQNVTFRCDPISEHNRLYWYRQTLGQGPEFLTYFQNEAQLEKSRLLSDRFSAERPKGSFSTLEIQRTEQGDSAMYLCASSPGHLFEDHNEKLFFGSGTQLSVL.

The V and J genes are TRBV13 and TRBJ2-1, with D possibly matching TRBD2 (5 bases). The ends were cut back, 1 base at V and 8 bases at J, with 9 bases in the middle. This CDR3 is built from 13 residues. The germline gives CDR1 PRHDT, CDR2 FYEKMQ (reference sequence). The CDR3 is CASSLEVAYEQFF. CDR3 in DNA: TGTGCCAGCAGCTTAGAAGTAGCGTATGAGCAGTTCTTC.

For the CDR3, the DNA is TGTGCCAGCAGCTCCCCGGGTCGGAACACTGAAGCTTTCTTT. It translates to CASSSPGRNTEAFF. The J gene is TRBJ1-1, the V gene TRBV7-2; no clear D. Germline loops: CDR1 SGHTA, CDR2 FQGNSA. The CDR3 sequence is 14 residues long. The V gene lost 4 bases and the J gene lost 1 base, with 10 bases spanning the gap.

As DNA, the CDR3 is TGCGCCAGCAGCCATCAAGCCGGGACACAATTTTACGAGCAGTACTTC. Encoded protein: CASSHQAGTQFYEQYF. The chain is built from TRBV5-1 and TRBJ2-5; possibly TRBD1 for D (6 bases). The assigned J gene may be wrong: the sequence end matches TRBJ2-7 better. Per germline, CDR1 SGHRS and CDR2 YFSETQ. The CDR3 consists of 16 residues.